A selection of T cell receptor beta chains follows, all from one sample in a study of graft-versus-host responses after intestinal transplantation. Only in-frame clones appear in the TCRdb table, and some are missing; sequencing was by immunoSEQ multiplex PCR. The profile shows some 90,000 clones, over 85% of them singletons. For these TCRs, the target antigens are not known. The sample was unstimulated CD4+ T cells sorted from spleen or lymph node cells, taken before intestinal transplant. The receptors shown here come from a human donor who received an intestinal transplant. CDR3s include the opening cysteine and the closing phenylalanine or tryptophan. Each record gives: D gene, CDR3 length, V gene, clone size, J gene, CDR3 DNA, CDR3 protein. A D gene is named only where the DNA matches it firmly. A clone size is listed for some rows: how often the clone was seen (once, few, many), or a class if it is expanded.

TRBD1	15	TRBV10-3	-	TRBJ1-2	TGTGCCATCACCAAGGGGGGACAGGGCCACTATGGCTACACCTTC	CAITKGGQGHYGYTF
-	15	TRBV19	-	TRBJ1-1	TGTGCCAGTAGCCCTCGGGGATCCCAGAACACTGAAGCTTTCTTT	CASSPRGSQNTEAFF
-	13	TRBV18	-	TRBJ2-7	TGTGCCCCCTGGGGGGATATCTTATACGAGCAGTACTTC	CAPWGDILYEQYF
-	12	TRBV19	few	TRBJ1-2	TGTGCCAGCAGCCATCGGGGGGATGGCTACACCTTC	CASSHRGDGYTF
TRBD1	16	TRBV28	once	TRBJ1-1	TGTGCCAGCAGTTACGGACAGGGGGTTCAGAACACTGAAGCTTTCTTT	CASSYGQGVQNTEAFF
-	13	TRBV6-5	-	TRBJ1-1	TGTGCCAGCAGCCCCGGGACACGGGCTGAAGCTTTCTTT	CASSPGTRAEAFF
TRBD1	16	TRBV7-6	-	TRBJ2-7	TGTGCCAGCAGCTTAGCTGGGGACAGGGGACCATACGAGCAGTACTTC	CASSLAGDRGPYEQYF
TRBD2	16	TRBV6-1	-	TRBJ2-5	TGTGCCAGCAGTGCAGGGACTAGCGGGAGGGGGGAGACCCAGTACTTC	CASSAGTSGRGETQYF
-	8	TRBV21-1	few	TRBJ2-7	TGTACGTCCTACGAGCAGTACTTC	CTSYEQYF
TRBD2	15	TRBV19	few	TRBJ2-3	TGTGCCAGTACCTCGGGGGGAGGGCCCCCAGATACGCAGTATTTT	CASTSGGGPPDTQYF
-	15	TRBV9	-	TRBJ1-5	TGTGCCAGCAGCGTAGGGGCTTCCCACAATCAGCCCCAGCATTTT	CASSVGASHNQPQHF
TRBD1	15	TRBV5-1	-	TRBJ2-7	TGCGCCAGCAGCTTGGTCGGGACAGGGAATTACGAGCAGTACTTC	CASSLVGTGNYEQYF
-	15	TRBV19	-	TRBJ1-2	TGTGCCAGTAGTAGGATGAAGACACCTCACTATGGCTACACCTTC	CASSRMKTPHYGYTF
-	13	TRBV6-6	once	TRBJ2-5	TGTGCCAGCAGTTGGGGTGAGGGGGAGACCCAGTACTTC	CASSWGEGETQYF
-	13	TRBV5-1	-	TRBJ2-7	TGCGCCAGCAGCTTGGACGGGACCTACGAGCAGTACTTC	CASSLDGTYEQYF
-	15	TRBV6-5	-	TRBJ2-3	TGTGCCAGCAGTTACTCCCGGACAGGCACAGATACGCAGTATTTT	CASSYSRTGTDTQYF
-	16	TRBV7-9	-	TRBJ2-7	TGTGCCAGCAGCTTAGGGCTGAGCGCGGAGGGGTACGAGCAGTACTTC	CASSLGLSAEGYEQYF
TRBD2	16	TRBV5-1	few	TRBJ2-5	TGCGCCAGCAGCCCGTTACTAGCGGGGGGGGGAGAGACCCAGTACTTC	CASSPLLAGGGETQYF
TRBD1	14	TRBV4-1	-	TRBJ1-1	TGCGCCAGCAGCTTCACAGGGGGGGGTACTGAAGCTTTCTTT	CASSFTGGGTEAFF
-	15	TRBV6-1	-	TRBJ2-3	TGTGCCAGCAGTGAAGTAAAGGTCGTCACAGATACGCAGTATTTT	CASSEVKVVTDTQYF
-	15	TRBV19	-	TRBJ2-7	TGTGCCAGTAGGCCTACAGAAAGGGGGGACTACGAGCAGTACTTC	CASRPTERGDYEQYF
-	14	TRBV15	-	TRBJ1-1	TGTGCCACCAGCAAACCCAGGGTCGGCACTGAAGCTTTCTTT	CATSKPRVGTEAFF
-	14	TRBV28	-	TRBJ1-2	TGTGCCAGCAGTTCGAGGGGCCGATACTATGGCTACACCTTC	CASSSRGRYYGYTF
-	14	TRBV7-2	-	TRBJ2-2	TGTGCCAGCAGCTTAGGGGGACCGGCCGGGGAGCTGTTTTTT	CASSLGGPAGELFF
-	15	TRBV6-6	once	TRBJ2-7	TGTGCCAGCAGTTACTCTCCCCGGACCTCCTACGAGCAGTACTTC	CASSYSPRTSYEQYF
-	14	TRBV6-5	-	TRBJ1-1	TGTGCCAGCAGTTATCTCGACAGGAACACTGAAGCTTTCTTT	CASSYLDRNTEAFF